Presented here are 15 T cell receptor beta chains from one specimen sequenced in a study of T cells expressing NK-cell markers. Using the 5' RACE reads, TCRdb records one entry per CDR3 protein without DNA. This table lists 500,000 to 600,000 distinct CDR3 sequences. Sequencing was carried out using blood T cells: a sorted CD56 or NKG2C T cell subset, CD4+ or CD8+ T cells, or bulk PBMC T cells (not recorded which). The receptors were gathered from a man aged 18 to 29 in good health.

V gene TRBV4-1 combines with J gene TRBJ2-7; TCRdb designates TRBD2, a call that cannot be tested without DNA. The CDR3 totals 12 residues. Germline V CDR1 and CDR2: MGHRA, YSYEKL. The CDR3 is CASSPWEGEQYF.

This rearrangement joins TRBV21-1 to TRBJ1-1; TCRdb outputs TRBD1, but without DNA this stays unchecked. TRBV21-1 is termed a pseudogene. The CDR3 has 16 residues. CDR3 sequence: CASSKQTGGSNTEAFF.

This rearrangement joins TRBV29-1 to TRBJ2-2; the TCRdb call, TRBD2, lacks DNA for checking. Germline V lookup: CDR1 SQVTM, CDR2 ANQGSEA. The CDR3 totals 14 residues. The chain's CDR3 is CSTLGSLNTGELFF.

The chain uses TRBV29-1 and TRBJ1-5. Per germline, CDR1 SQVTM and CDR2 ANQGSEA. The CDR3 is 12 amino acids. The CDR3 here is CSAGGSNQPQHF.

V and J are TRBV28 and TRBJ2-2. CDR3 size: 11 residues. Germline assignment: CDR1 MDHEN and CDR2 SYDVKM. CDR3 region: CASSLSTELFF.

The rearrangement joins TRBV25-1 to TRBJ2-7; TCRdb picks TRBD2, but there is no DNA to check that call. This CDR3 comprises 13 residues. CDR1 is MGHDK and CDR2 is SYGVNS in the germline V gene. The CDR3 sequence is CASTSRTGPEQYF.

The J gene is TRBJ1-1, the V gene TRBV11-2. The length of the CDR3 is 14 residues. The germline V gene encodes CDR1 SGHAT and CDR2 FQNNGV. CDR3 region: CASRETSENTEAFF. The full variable domain, rest sourced from reference TRBV11-2 and TRBJ1-1, is EAGVAQSPRYKIIEKRQSVAFWCNPISGHATLYWYQQILGQGPKLLIQFQNNGVVDDSQLPKDRFSAERLKGVDSTLKIQPAKLEDSAVYLCASRETSENTEAFFGQGTRLTVV.

The chain joins TRBV4-1 to TRBJ1-1; the D gene TCRdb calls, TRBD1, cannot be checked with no DNA. CDR1 MGHRA and CDR2 YSYEKL come from the germline V gene. The CDR3 spans 15 residues. CDR3 loop: CASSQSFTGDPEAFF.

The chain joins TRBV7-9 to TRBJ2-7; TCRdb outputs TRBD1, but without DNA this stays unchecked. CDR3 length: 15 amino acids. Germline V gives CDR1 SEHNR, CDR2 FQNEAQ (reference sequence). Here the CDR3 reads CASSSPGTGAYEQYF.

This sequence joins TRBV10-2 and TRBJ2-2; TCRdb's assignment of TRBD2 cannot be checked, as there is no DNA. The CDR3 runs 13 residues. CDR1 is WSHSY and CDR2 is SAAADI in the germline V gene. This CDR3 reads CASSSTSAGELFF.

CDR3 sequence reads: CAISAAPDTLAKNIQYF. This chain connects TRBV10-3 to TRBJ2-4; TCRdb returns TRBD1, unconfirmable since there is no DNA. The germline V gene has CDR1 ENHRY and CDR2 SYGVKD. The CDR3 runs to 17 residues.

The V call is TRBV19, the J call TRBJ2-1; the D call from TCRdb, TRBD2, cannot be confirmed without DNA. Per germline, CDR1 LNHDA and CDR2 SQIVND (reference sequence). The CDR3 length is 15 residues. CDR3 loop: CASRSMREGRHEQFF.

V and J are TRBV12-3 or TRBV12-4 and TRBJ2-3; TCRdb reports TRBD1, a call that lacks DNA to check it against. The CDR3 covers 17 residues. The chain's CDR3 is CASRSTAVGGSTDTQYF.

This chain connects TRBV2 to TRBJ2-2; there is no DNA to check the TCRdb D call of TRBD1. The V gene's germline CDR1 is SNHLY and CDR2 FYNNEI. The CDR3 is 15 residues long. The CDR3 protein is CASRGTETSIGELFF.

The chain recombines TRBV29-1 with TRBJ2-7; TCRdb indicates TRBD2, and absent DNA this call remains unverified. CDR3 length equals 13 residues. CDR1 and CDR2 (germline): SQVTM, ANQGSEA. This CDR3 is CSARGEGSSEQYF.